The 13 T cell receptor beta chains given below trace back to one sample, sequenced in a study of OX40 agonist ivuxolimab in advanced cancers. The assay was immunoSEQ multiplex PCR, and TCRdb's table has in-frame clones only and misses some. The table includes 65,000 to 95,000 clones, roughly 90% detected once. The sequencing used CD4+ or CD8+ T cells sorted from blood, collected in a trial of the OX40 agonist ivuxolimab. Every receptor here comes from an adult with an advanced solid tumor such as melanoma, head and neck, liver or kidney cancer.

The V and J genes are TRBV7-2 and TRBJ2-5; D uncertain. V lost 1 base and J lost 5, with 8 bases in between. CDR1 is SGHTA, CDR2 FQGNSA, per germline. This CDR3 region has 13 residues. The CDR3 protein is CASSLELRETQYF. CDR3 bases: TGTGCCAGCAGCTTAGAACTTCGGGAGACCCAGTACTTC.

The V gene is TRBV29-1, the J gene TRBJ1-1, with no clear D. The CDR3 spans 13 residues. The germline V gene encodes CDR1 SQVTM and CDR2 ANQGSEA. The germline V and J ends were trimmed by 5 bases and 0 bases, with 10 bases remaining between them. For the CDR3, the DNA is TGCAGCGTTAATGGCCCCATGAACACTGAAGCTTTCTTT. This encodes CSVNGPMNTEAFF. Variable domain in full (rest from reference TRBV29-1 and TRBJ1-1): SAVISQKPSRDICQRGTSLTIQCQVDSQVTMMFWYRQQPGQSLTLIATANQGSEATYESGFVIDKFPISRPNLTFSTLTVSNMSPEDSSIYLCSVNGPMNTEAFFGQGTRLTVV.

The rearrangement joins TRBV5-6 to TRBJ1-5; 9 nucleotides agree with TRBD1. Germline CDR1 and CDR2: SGHDT and YYEEEE. This CDR3 region has 15 residues. The V and J ends lost 4 bases and 3 bases, in that order; junction bases with no gene match: 5. DNA for the CDR3: TGTGCCAGCAGCCGGACAGGGGAGTTCAATCAGCCCCAGCATTTT. It encodes CASSRTGEFNQPQHF.

The chain recombines TRBV9 with TRBJ2-1, with D possibly called TRBD1 or TRBD2 (5 bases each). Trimming took 0 bases from V and 5 from J, leaving 15 bases between them. This CDR3 is 16 amino acids long. Germline loops: CDR1 SGDLS, CDR2 YYNGEE. CDR3 nucleotide sequence: TGTGCCAGCAGCGTAGAACCAGGGAGTTTCGACAATGAGCAGTTCTTC. It specifies CASSVEPGSFDNEQFF.

The chain has TRBV30 and TRBJ2-7; D not certain. Trimming left V 5 bases short and J 7 bases short, with 12 bases between. Per the germline V gene, CDR1 is GTSNPN and CDR2 is SVGIG (reference sequence). The CDR3 is 11 residues long. This CDR3 reads CAWGVGREQYF. The DNA for the CDR3 is TGTGCCTGGGGGGTAGGAAGGGAGCAGTACTTC.

The J gene is TRBJ2-2, the V gene TRBV5-1; 7 bases are shared with TRBD1. Per germline, CDR1 SGHRS and CDR2 YFSETQ. This CDR3 has 15 amino acids. V was clipped by 4 bases and J by 3 bases; unmatched bases: 6. The CDR3 reads CASSPRGRDTGELFF. The DNA of the CDR3 is TGCGCCAGCAGCCCAAGGGGGCGGGACACCGGGGAGCTGTTTTTT.

This chain links TRBV2 with TRBJ2-1; weak D call: TRBD1 (5 bases). Germline CDR1 SNHLY, CDR2 FYNNEI. V dropped 3 bases and J dropped 0 bases, with 9 bases sitting between them. The CDR3 has 15 amino acids. The CDR3 DNA follows: TGTGCCAGCAGTGAGCAGGGCGGCTCCTACAATGAGCAGTTCTTC. It codes for CASSEQGGSYNEQFF.

The chain uses TRBV7-2 and TRBJ1-1, with a possible D match to TRBD1 (5 bases). Germline V CDR1 and CDR2: SGHTA, FQGNSA. The CDR3 consists of 15 residues. Trimming pared 7 bases from V and 0 bases from J, leaving 15 bases between. As DNA, the CDR3 is TGTGCCAGCAAAGAGGTTGGGGGTCTGAACACTGAAGCTTTCTTT. Protein: CASKEVGGLNTEAFF.

The chain uses TRBV5-1 and TRBJ1-5; D is possibly TRBD1 (5 bases). The CDR3 has 15 residues. V was shortened by 2 bases and J by 1 base, with 10 bases between the two germline ends. Per the germline V gene, CDR1 is SGHRS and CDR2 is YFSETQ. The CDR3 sequence is CASSFRGGSNQPQHF. DNA of the CDR3: TGCGCCAGCAGCTTCCGGGGCGGCAGCAATCAGCCCCAGCATTTT.

This clone was counted only a few times. The gene calls are TRBV10-3 and TRBJ1-2; 8 nucleotides line up with TRBD1. The V gene end was trimmed by 4 bases and the J gene end by 0 bases; junction bases not matched to a gene: 1. This CDR3 spans 14 amino acids. In germline, CDR1 is ENHRY, CDR2 SYGVKD. The CDR3 spells CAISAQGANYGYTF. As DNA, the CDR3 is TGTGCCATCAGTGCACAGGGGGCTAACTATGGCTACACCTTC.

The genes are TRBV29-1 and TRBJ2-1; a weak D match, TRBD1 (6 bases). The V end lost 7 bases, the J end lost 0 bases, and 13 bases lay between the germline ends. CDR1 SQVTM and CDR2 ANQGSEA come from the germline V gene. The CDR3 is made up of 14 amino acids. The CDR3 reads CSGRTVSSYNEQFF. The CDR3 coding sequence is TGCAGCGGGAGGACAGTGAGCTCCTACAATGAGCAGTTCTTC.

The chain recombines TRBV18 with TRBJ2-2, with 13 positions matching TRBD2. Germline CDR1 is KGHSH and CDR2 is LQKENI. The CDR3 is 16 residues long. With 5 bases clipped from V and 5 bases from J, the junction kept 5 bases outside the gene matches. The CDR3: CASSDGTSGATGELFF. The CDR3 region has the DNA TGTGCCAGCTCAGACGGGACTAGCGGGGCTACCGGGGAGCTGTTTTTT.

This chain links TRBV27 with TRBJ1-4; TRBD1 is a possible D gene (5 bases). The CDR3 loop spans 15 amino acids. Per the germline V gene, CDR1 is MNHEY and CDR2 is SMNVEV (reference sequence). V dropped 0 bases and J dropped 5 bases, with 10 bases sitting between them. The CDR3 loop reads CASSLSWGWNEKLFF. The CDR3 DNA is TGTGCCAGCAGTTTATCGTGGGGCTGGAATGAAAAACTGTTTTTT.